These T cell receptor beta chains were read from a single sample in a study of identical twins. TCRdb itself ran the 5' RACE reads through MiXCR, one entry per CDR3 protein. The sample holds 300,000 or so distinct CDR3 sequences; nearly 9.5% are singletons and the top ten take 5.5% to 9%. This sample also appeared in a second study, on yellow fever vaccine responses in identical twins.

The sample taken for sequencing was CD8+ T cells sorted from blood. The receptors come from a woman aged 18-30 years in good health. Both conserved end residues are trimmed from each CDR3. Each record gives: clone size, V gene, J gene, CDR3 protein. Clone size is stated in some rows and not others, as once, few, many or a class when expanded.

clone_size: many; v_call: TRBV7-8; j_call: TRBJ1-1; cdr3_aa: ASAVLLNTEAF
clone_size: NA; v_call: TRBV6-6; j_call: TRBJ1-2; cdr3_aa: ASSSNQGDGYT
clone_size: NA; v_call: TRBV7-8; j_call: TRBJ2-7; cdr3_aa: ASSSPGFAGTLYEQY
clone_size: many; v_call: TRBV15; j_call: TRBJ2-5; cdr3_aa: ATSREDSAPETQY
clone_size: NA; v_call: TRBV29-1; j_call: TRBJ2-1; cdr3_aa: SVAGTSGYNEQF
clone_size: NA; v_call: TRBV3-1; j_call: TRBJ2-7; cdr3_aa: ASSLLRDSTYEQY
clone_size: NA; v_call: TRBV21-1; j_call: TRBJ2-1; cdr3_aa: ASSKGFCGRSINEQF
clone_size: NA; v_call: TRBV20-1; j_call: TRBJ1-5; cdr3_aa: SANWNSNQPQH
clone_size: NA; v_call: TRBV6-2/TRBV6-3; j_call: TRBJ2-3; cdr3_aa: ASSYLGNTQY
clone_size: NA; v_call: TRBV4-1; j_call: TRBJ2-1; cdr3_aa: ASSQGDRGLYNEQF
clone_size: NA; v_call: TRBV28; j_call: TRBJ2-7; cdr3_aa: ASSLVSGAPEQY
clone_size: few; v_call: TRBV5-6; j_call: TRBJ2-7; cdr3_aa: ASSLWEGGYEQY
clone_size: few; v_call: TRBV7-8; j_call: TRBJ2-7; cdr3_aa: ASSLGKDEQY
clone_size: many; v_call: TRBV10-3; j_call: TRBJ2-2; cdr3_aa: AISDIRAGEAEYTGELF
clone_size: many; v_call: TRBV27; j_call: TRBJ2-3; cdr3_aa: ATRFRGLDTQY
clone_size: many; v_call: TRBV29-1; j_call: TRBJ1-4; cdr3_aa: SVDGGTGGEKLF
clone_size: many; v_call: TRBV5-1; j_call: TRBJ2-1; cdr3_aa: ASSSYQGSSPYNEQF
clone_size: few; v_call: TRBV18; j_call: TRBJ2-3; cdr3_aa: ASSPTSGYTDTQY
clone_size: many; v_call: TRBV11-3; j_call: TRBJ2-7; cdr3_aa: ASSLASGDYEQY
clone_size: many; v_call: TRBV7-2; j_call: TRBJ2-7; cdr3_aa: ASSLARLPSSSYEQY
clone_size: NA; v_call: TRBV5-6; j_call: TRBJ2-7; cdr3_aa: ASSLGPLVYEQY
clone_size: many; v_call: TRBV4-2; j_call: TRBJ2-7; cdr3_aa: ASSQEVLADEQY
clone_size: many; v_call: TRBV7-2; j_call: TRBJ2-3; cdr3_aa: ASRTSYTDTQY
clone_size: NA; v_call: TRBV20-1; j_call: TRBJ2-3; cdr3_aa: SAPGTSGESSTDTQY
clone_size: few; v_call: TRBV29-1; j_call: TRBJ2-5; cdr3_aa: SVPRDHAQETQY
clone_size: NA; v_call: TRBV4-3; j_call: TRBJ2-3; cdr3_aa: ASSQDNAGGMSDTQY
clone_size: NA; v_call: TRBV7-9; j_call: TRBJ2-5; cdr3_aa: ASSFLREVQETQY
clone_size: many; v_call: TRBV20-1; j_call: TRBJ2-7; cdr3_aa: SASLRFSSYEQY
clone_size: NA; v_call: TRBV3-1; j_call: TRBJ2-7; cdr3_aa: ASSQEGPYEQY
clone_size: many; v_call: TRBV9; j_call: TRBJ2-2; cdr3_aa: ASSVSGELF
clone_size: NA; v_call: TRBV3-1; j_call: TRBJ2-6; cdr3_aa: AFCPAQASSSGANVLT
clone_size: many; v_call: TRBV7-9; j_call: TRBJ2-7; cdr3_aa: ASSPKQGGSEQY
clone_size: many; v_call: TRBV5-1; j_call: TRBJ2-3; cdr3_aa: ASSLEEGWPLSTDTQY